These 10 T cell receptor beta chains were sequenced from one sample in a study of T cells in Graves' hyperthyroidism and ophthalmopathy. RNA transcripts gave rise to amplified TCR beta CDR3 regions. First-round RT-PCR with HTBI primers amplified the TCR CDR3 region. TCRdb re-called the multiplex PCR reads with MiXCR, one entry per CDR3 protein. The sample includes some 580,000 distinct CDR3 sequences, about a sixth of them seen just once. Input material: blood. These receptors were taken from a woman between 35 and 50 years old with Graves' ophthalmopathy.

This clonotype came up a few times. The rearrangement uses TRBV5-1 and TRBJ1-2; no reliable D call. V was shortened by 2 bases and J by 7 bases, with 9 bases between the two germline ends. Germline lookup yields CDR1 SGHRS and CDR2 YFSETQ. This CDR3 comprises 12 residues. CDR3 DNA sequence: TGCGCCAGCAGCTTTGACGAAACTGGCTACACCTTC. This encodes CASSFDETGYTF.

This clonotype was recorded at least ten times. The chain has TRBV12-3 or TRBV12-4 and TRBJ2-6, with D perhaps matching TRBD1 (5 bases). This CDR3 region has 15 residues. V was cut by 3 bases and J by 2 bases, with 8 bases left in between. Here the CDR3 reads CASSFSGTGANVLTF. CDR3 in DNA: TGTGCCAGCAGTTTCTCAGGGACTGGGGCCAACGTCCTGACTTTC.

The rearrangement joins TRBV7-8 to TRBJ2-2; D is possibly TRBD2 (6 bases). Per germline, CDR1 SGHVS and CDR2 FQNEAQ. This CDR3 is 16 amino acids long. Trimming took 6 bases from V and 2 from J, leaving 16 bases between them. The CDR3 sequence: CASSYLGGSNTGELFF. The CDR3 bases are TGTGCCAGCAGTTACCTCGGAGGGAGTAACACCGGGGAGCTGTTTTTT.

The CDR3 sequence: CSALGTPPLAKNIQYF. CDR3 bases: TGCAGTGCTCTCGGGACGCCGCCTCTAGCCAAAAACATTCAGTACTTC. The chain carries TRBV20-1 and TRBJ2-4, with D perhaps TRBD1 or TRBD2 (5 bases each). V was shortened by 5 bases and J by 0 bases, with 17 bases between the two germline ends. The CDR3 has 16 residues. CDR1 and CDR2 from the germline V gene are DFQATT and SNEGSKA (reference sequence).

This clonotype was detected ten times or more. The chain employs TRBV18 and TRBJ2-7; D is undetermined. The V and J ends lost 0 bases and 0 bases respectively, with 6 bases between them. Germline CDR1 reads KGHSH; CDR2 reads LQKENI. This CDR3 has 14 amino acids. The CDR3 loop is CASSPPTDSYEQYF. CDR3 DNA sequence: TGTGCCAGCTCACCACCTACAGACTCCTACGAGCAGTACTTC.

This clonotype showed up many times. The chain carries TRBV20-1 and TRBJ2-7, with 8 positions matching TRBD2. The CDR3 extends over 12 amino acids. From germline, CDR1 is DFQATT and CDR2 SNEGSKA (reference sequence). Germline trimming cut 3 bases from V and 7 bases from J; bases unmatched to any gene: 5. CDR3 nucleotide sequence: TGCAGTGCTAGCGGTCCGGGGGGGGAGCAGTACTTC. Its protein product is CSASGPGGEQYF.

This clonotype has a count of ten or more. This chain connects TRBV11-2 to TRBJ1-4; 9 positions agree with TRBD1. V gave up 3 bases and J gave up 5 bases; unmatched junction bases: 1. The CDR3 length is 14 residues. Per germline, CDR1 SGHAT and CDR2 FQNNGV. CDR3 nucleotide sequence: TGTGCCAGCAGCTTCGGACAGGGGAATGAAAAACTGTTTTTT. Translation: CASSFGQGNEKLFF.

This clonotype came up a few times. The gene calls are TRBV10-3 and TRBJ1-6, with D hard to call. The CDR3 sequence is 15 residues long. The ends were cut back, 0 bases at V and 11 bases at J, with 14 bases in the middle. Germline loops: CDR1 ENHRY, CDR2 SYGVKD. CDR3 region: CAISESKVGGTPLHF. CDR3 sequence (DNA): TGTGCCATCAGTGAGTCGAAAGTTGGAGGCACACCCCTCCACTTT.

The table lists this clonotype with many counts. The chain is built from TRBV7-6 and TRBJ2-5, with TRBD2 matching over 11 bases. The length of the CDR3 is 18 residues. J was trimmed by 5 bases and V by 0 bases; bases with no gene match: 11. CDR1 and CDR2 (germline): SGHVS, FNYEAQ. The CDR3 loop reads CASSLAPLLAGAVETQYF. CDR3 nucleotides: TGTGCCAGCAGCTTAGCGCCTCTACTAGCGGGGGCAGTGGAGACCCAGTACTTC. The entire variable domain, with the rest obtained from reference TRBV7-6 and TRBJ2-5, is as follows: GAGVSQSPRYKVTKRGQDVALRCDPISGHVSLYWYRQALGQGPEFLTYFNYEAQQDKSGLPNDRFSAERPEGSISTLTIQRTEQRDSAMYRCASSLAPLLAGAVETQYFGPGTRLLVL.

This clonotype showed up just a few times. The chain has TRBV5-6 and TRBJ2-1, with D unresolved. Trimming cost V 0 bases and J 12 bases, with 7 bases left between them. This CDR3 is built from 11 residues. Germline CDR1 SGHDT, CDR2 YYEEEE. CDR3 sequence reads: CASSLGLLQFF. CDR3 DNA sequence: TGTGCCAGCAGCTTGGGACTTTTGCAGTTCTTC.